These T cell receptor beta chains were read from a single sample in a study of Graves' ophthalmopathy and Graves' hyperthyroidism. TCRdb re-called the multiplex PCR reads through MiXCR, storing one row per CDR3 protein. This sample has 900,000 to 1,200,000 distinct CDR3 sequences, with about two fifths found just once. The sequenced sample was peripheral blood or thyroid tissue (not recorded which). Source of these receptors: an adult man with Graves' hyperthyroidism. Each CDR3 is given with its conserved first and last residue. A D gene is named only where the DNA matches it firmly. Part of the rows lack a size; the others show once, few, many or a class for expanded clones.

size: NA
V: TRBV24-1
D: NA
J: TRBJ2-2
DNA: TGTGCCACCAGTGAGCAGGTGGTGGTAGAAAACACCGGGGAGCTGTTTTTT
CDR3: CATSEQVVVENTGELFF

size: few
V: TRBV5-1
D: NA
J: TRBJ1-2
DNA: TGCGCCAGCAGCTTCACAGACCGAGGTGGCTACACCTTC
CDR3: CASSFTDRGGYTF

size: many
V: TRBV2
D: NA
J: TRBJ1-5
DNA: TGTGCCAGCAGTACTAGGGGACTTCAGCCCCAGCATTTT
CDR3: CASSTRGLQPQHF

size: few
V: TRBV7-9
D: TRBD1
J: TRBJ2-7
DNA: TGTGCCAGCAGCCCTCCCCAGGGGGCCGCCTACGAGCAGTACTTC
CDR3: CASSPPQGAAYEQYF

size: NA
V: TRBV5-1
D: NA
J: TRBJ2-7
DNA: TGCGCCAGCAGCTTGGCCGGGTACTTT
CDR3: CASSLAGYF

size: NA
V: TRBV5-1
D: NA
J: TRBJ2-2
DNA: TGCGCCAGCAGCCACCGGGACATCGGCGGGGAGCTGTTTTTT
CDR3: CASSHRDIGGELFF

size: NA
V: TRBV6-6
D: TRBD1
J: TRBJ1-2
DNA: TGTGCCAGCAGTCCAGGGGGCGGTGGCTACACCTTC
CDR3: CASSPGGGGYTF

size: many
V: TRBV6-5
D: NA
J: TRBJ2-7
DNA: TGTGCCAGCAGAAAATCCAGCTACTACGAGCAGTACTTC
CDR3: CASRKSSYYEQYF

size: many
V: TRBV4-1
D: NA
J: TRBJ1-2
DNA: TGCGCCAGCAGCCAAGAAGGGGGGCCGGATAGTGGCTACACCTTC
CDR3: CASSQEGGPDSGYTF

size: NA
V: TRBV6-5
D: NA
J: TRBJ1-1
DNA: TGTGCCAGCAGTAACCAGGGTTTGGACACTGAAGCTTTCTTT
CDR3: CASSNQGLDTEAFF

size: NA
V: TRBV5-1
D: NA
J: TRBJ1-4
DNA: TGCGCCAGCAGCGTGCAAGGACTTACTAATGAAAAACTGTTTTTT
CDR3: CASSVQGLTNEKLFF

size: NA
V: TRBV12-3/TRBV12-4
D: NA
J: TRBJ2-3
DNA: TGTGCCAGCACCGCCTTATTGGGAGGTCCAGATACGCAGTATTTT
CDR3: CASTALLGGPDTQYF

size: NA
V: TRBV20-1
D: NA
J: TRBJ2-5
DNA: TGCAGTGCTGGAACGAAGCAGCAAGAGACCCAGTACTTC
CDR3: CSAGTKQQETQYF

size: many
V: TRBV11-2
D: NA
J: TRBJ2-7
DNA: TGTGCCAGCAGCTTAGATATCGAACAGGGCTACGAGCAGTACTTC
CDR3: CASSLDIEQGYEQYF

size: NA
V: TRBV5-6
D: NA
J: TRBJ1-5
DNA: TGTGCCAGCAGCCGGGGGCAGGTCCATCAGCCCCGGCATTTT
CDR3: CASSRGQVHQPRHF

size: NA
V: TRBV12-3/TRBV12-4
D: TRBD1
J: TRBJ1-5
DNA: TGTGCCAGCAGCAGACAGGGGGGAGGCCAGCCCCAGCATTTT
CDR3: CASSRQGGGQPQHF

size: few
V: TRBV6-5
D: NA
J: TRBJ1-1
DNA: TGTGCCAGCAGTTACGCGGGGAGTGGGATGAACACTGAAGCTTTCTTT
CDR3: CASSYAGSGMNTEAFF

size: many
V: TRBV20-1
D: NA
J: TRBJ1-6
DNA: TGCAGTGCTTTTACAGGGTTAGGGATTTCACCCCTCCACTTT
CDR3: CSAFTGLGISPLHF

size: NA
V: TRBV7-8
D: NA
J: TRBJ1-6
DNA: TGTGCCAGCAGCTTACCTACAGGAGAATATAATTCACCCCTCCACTTT
CDR3: CASSLPTGEYNSPLHF

size: few
V: TRBV20-1
D: NA
J: TRBJ1-5
DNA: TGCAGTGCGTCAGGGGATCGGCAGCCCCAGCATTTT
CDR3: CSASGDRQPQHF

size: NA
V: TRBV27
D: NA
J: TRBJ1-4
DNA: TGTGCCAGCAGTTTTGTGGGGGGGGATGAAAAACTGTTTTTT
CDR3: CASSFVGGDEKLFF

size: NA
V: TRBV29-1
D: NA
J: TRBJ1-2
DNA: TGCAGCTTAGGGGGGACGAGAGGCTACACCTTC
CDR3: CSLGGTRGYTF

size: many
V: TRBV7-2
D: NA
J: TRBJ2-7
DNA: TGTGCCAGCAGCCCGACTCCGGGGGCCTACGAGCAGTACTTC
CDR3: CASSPTPGAYEQYF

size: once
V: TRBV7-9
D: NA
J: TRBJ1-5
DNA: TGTGCCAGCGGCTTAGATTCTGGCGATCAGCCCCAGCATTTT
CDR3: CASGLDSGDQPQHF

size: NA
V: TRBV20-1
D: NA
J: TRBJ2-7
DNA: TGCAGTGCTAGTTTAAGCTCCATCCCCTACGAGCAGTACTTC
CDR3: CSASLSSIPYEQYF

size: NA
V: TRBV7-8
D: NA
J: TRBJ1-4
DNA: TGTGCCAGCAGCCCTACACAGGGAACACTGTTTTTT
CDR3: CASSPTQGTLFF

size: NA
V: TRBV13
D: NA
J: TRBJ1-4
DNA: TGTGCCAGCCCGGCGGATTCAGAAAAACTGTTTTTT
CDR3: CASPADSEKLFF

size: NA
V: TRBV7-9
D: NA
J: TRBJ2-1
DNA: TGTGCCAGCAGCTTAGGCGCTAGCTTGGATGAGCAGTTCTTC
CDR3: CASSLGASLDEQFF

size: NA
V: TRBV10-3
D: NA
J: TRBJ1-1
DNA: TGTGCCATCAGTGAGAACCCTCCTTCCACTGAAGCTTTCTTT
CDR3: CAISENPPSTEAFF